Shown below are 6 T cell receptor beta chains from a single sample sequenced in a study of blood T cell repertoires in COVID-19 (dated by TCRdb to the early 2020s). Library preparation was by the immunoSEQ multiplex PCR assay. TCRdb re-hosts the immuneACCESS table, in-frame sequences only. Its copies lack some clones; in the studies checked, an unresolved V gene accounts for under half of them, and the cause for the rest is not known. A total of tens of thousands of clones appear in this sample, about 80% of them only once. The ten biggest clones cover approximately 24% of the sample. Sequenced material: peripheral blood. All receptors derive from a man aged 50-59 years with active or convalescent COVID-19.

The gene calls are TRBV3-1 (or the pseudogene TRBV3-2) and TRBJ2-1, with D possibly matching TRBD2 (6 bases). The CDR3 totals 16 residues. The germline CDR1 and CDR2 sequences are LGHDT and YNNKEL (reference sequence). The V end lost 5 bases, the J end lost 0 bases, and 14 bases lay between the germline ends. The CDR3 region has the DNA TGTGCCAGCAGCACCGGGACTGCGAGCTCCTACAATGAGCAGTTCTTC. Its translation: CASSTGTASSYNEQFF.

V and J are TRBV4-1 and TRBJ1-2; 9 nucleotides match TRBD1. Looked up from germline, CDR1 is MGHRA and CDR2 is YSYEKL. The CDR3 is 14 amino acids. V gave up 3 bases and J gave up 6 bases; unmatched junction bases: 5. DNA of the CDR3: TGCGCCAGCAGCCACAGACAGGGGGTGGATGGCTACACCTTC. Amino acids: CASSHRQGVDGYTF.

This clone appeared a few times. The chain recombines TRBV5-1 with TRBJ2-1; 9 bases are a match to TRBD1. Unmatched junction bases numbered 10, after V lost 3 bases and J lost 6 bases. Germline V gene lookup returns CDR1 SGHRS and CDR2 YFSETQ. This CDR3 region has 16 residues. The CDR3 sequence: CASSSSTGGWVNEQFF. CDR3 in DNA: TGCGCCAGCAGCTCGTCCACAGGGGGCTGGGTCAATGAGCAGTTCTTC.

The rearrangement uses TRBV3-1 (or the pseudogene TRBV3-2) and TRBJ2-3, with D perhaps matching TRBD1 (5 bases). This CDR3 spans 16 amino acids. V was clipped by 4 bases and J by 4 bases, with 18 bases between them. CDR1 and CDR2 from the germline V gene are LGHDT and YNNKEL (reference sequence). CDR3 sequence reads: CASSRPPGWISDTQYF. For the CDR3, the DNA is TGTGCCAGCAGCCGTCCCCCAGGGTGGATATCAGATACGCAGTATTTT.

This clone is medium-sized. The rearrangement links TRBV5-1 to TRBJ2-1; D not resolved. Germline assignment: CDR1 SGHRS and CDR2 YFSETQ. Trimming pared 4 bases from V and 2 bases from J, leaving 10 bases between. This CDR3 region has 14 residues. The DNA of the CDR3 is TGCGCCAGCAGCAGCGACTTAACCTACAATGAGCAGTTCTTC. Translated: CASSSDLTYNEQFF. Full variable domain (remainder filled in from reference TRBV5-1 and TRBJ2-1): KAGVTQTPRYLIKTRGQQVTLSCSPISGHRSVSWYQQTPGQGLQFLFEYFSETQRNKGNFPGRFSGRQFSNSRSEMNVSTLELGDSALYLCASSSDLTYNEQFFGPGTRLTVL.

This clone was observed once. V usage is TRBV6-5 and J usage is TRBJ1-1; D ambiguous. CDR1 and CDR2 (germline): MNHEY, SVGAGI. The CDR3 contains 14 residues. V was clipped by 4 bases and J by 5 bases, with 14 bases between them. This CDR3 is CASSSPGFRTEAFF. In nucleotides, the CDR3 is TGTGCCAGCAGTTCCCCGGGATTCAGGACTGAAGCTTTCTTT.